These 14 T cell receptor beta chains came from one sample sequenced in a study of blood T cell repertoires in COVID-19. Sequencing was performed with immunoSEQ multiplex PCR; in TCRdb, only in-frame clones are kept and a portion is missing. The sample yields 310,000 or so clones, around 90% seen once. The sequenced sample consisted of PBMCs or T cells enriched from blood (not recorded which). The receptors shown here come from a woman between 18 and 30 years old with acute COVID-19.

This clone was observed once. The chain links TRBV2 to TRBJ2-2, with D maybe TRBD1 (5 bases). Germline V gene lookup returns CDR1 SNHLY and CDR2 FYNNEI. CDR3 length equals 14 residues. The V gene lost 4 bases and the J gene lost 1 base, with 7 bases spanning the gap. CDR3 bases: TGTGCCAGCAGTGTTCAGGGGAACACCGGGGAGCTGTTTTTT. Its translation is CASSVQGNTGELFF.

The chain links TRBV19 to TRBJ2-7, with TRBD2 identical over 7 bases. There are 17 residues in the CDR3. V shed 4 bases and J 4 bases; nucleotides not matched to a gene: 16. Germline-derived CDR1 and CDR2 are LNHDA and SQIVND (reference sequence). CDR3 DNA: TGTGCCAGTAGTACCACCAGGCAGGCGGGAGCACGATACGAGCAGTACTTC. Protein product: CASSTTRQAGARYEQYF.

The chain carries TRBV18 and TRBJ2-1, with 13 bases that match TRBD2. The V gene's germline CDR1 is KGHSH and CDR2 LQKENI. The CDR3 has 17 residues. After removal of 3 bases from V and 5 bases from J, the junction contained 7 bases not matched to a gene. The CDR3: CASSPQGLAGPNNEQFF. The CDR3 DNA reads as TGTGCCAGCTCACCCCAGGGACTAGCGGGGCCTAACAATGAGCAGTTCTTC.

This clone appeared a single time. V gene TRBV30 combines with J gene TRBJ2-1, with 10 nucleotides matching TRBD1. The V gene end was trimmed by 2 bases and the J gene end by 5 bases; junction bases not matched to a gene: 6. CDR1 is GTSNPN, CDR2 SVGIG, per germline (reference sequence). The CDR3 has 15 amino acids. The CDR3 DNA reads as TGTGCCTGGAGTCCCAAGGGACAGGGGAACAATGAGCAGTTCTTC. Translating it yields CAWSPKGQGNNEQFF.

J is TRBJ2-7 and V is TRBV7-2, with D perhaps TRBD2 (6 bases). The germline CDR1 and CDR2 sequences are SGHTA and FQGNSA. V dropped 2 bases and J dropped 7 bases, with 12 bases sitting between them. This CDR3 comprises 13 residues. CDR3: CASSLRAREEQYF. The CDR3 DNA sequence: TGTGCCAGCAGCTTAAGGGCACGGGAGGAGCAGTACTTC.

The J gene is TRBJ1-5, the V gene TRBV30; 7 bases match TRBD1. The ends lost 1 base at V and 3 bases at J; junction bases unmatched: 6. CDR3 size: 15 residues. CDR1 and CDR2 (germline): GTSNPN, SVGIG (reference sequence). The CDR3 DNA reads as TGTGCCTGGAGTGGGGACAGATACCCCAATCAGCCCCAGCATTTT. Its translation is CAWSGDRYPNQPQHF.

In its sample, this clone was seen a few times. V gene TRBV19 combines with J gene TRBJ2-1; 11 positions match TRBD2. Losses at the gene ends were 3 bases for V and 4 bases for J; bases not matched to a gene: 2. Germline lookup yields CDR1 LNHDA and CDR2 SQIVND (reference sequence). The CDR3 is 15 amino acids. CDR3 region: CASSMGLADYNEQFF. The CDR3 DNA reads TGTGCCAGTAGTATGGGACTAGCGGATTACAATGAGCAGTTCTTC.

The chain carries TRBV4-3 and TRBJ1-5; maybe TRBD1 (5 bases). V was clipped by 0 bases and J by 2 bases, with 8 bases between them. This CDR3 is built from 15 residues. CDR1 and CDR2 from the germline V gene are LGHNA and YSLEER. CDR3 coding DNA: TGCGCCAGCAGCCAAGAGTGGGGCGGCAATCAGCCCCAGCATTTT. Its protein product is CASSQEWGGNQPQHF.

A note on this clone: A junction boundary mismatches the germline segment, possibly from a read error. As DNA, the CDR3 is TGTGCTAGCAGTTTAGACAGAAGCACTGAAGCTTTCTTT. Its protein product is CASSLDRSTEAFF. J is TRBJ1-1 and V is TRBV7-7, with a tentative D call TRBD1 (5 bases). The CDR3 covers 13 residues. Per germline, CDR1 SSHAT and CDR2 FNYEAQ (reference sequence).

The chain combines TRBV19 with TRBJ2-1; TRBD2 might be the D (8 bases). This CDR3 has 17 amino acids. In germline, CDR1 is LNHDA, CDR2 SQIVND (reference sequence). V was clipped by 5 bases and J by 0 bases, with 17 bases between them. The CDR3 here is CASSGGLGGTSYNEQFF. Written as DNA, the CDR3 is TGTGCCAGTAGTGGGGGACTAGGGGGCACCTCCTACAATGAGCAGTTCTTC.

The chain uses TRBV4-1 and TRBJ1-4; D might be TRBD1 (5 bases). V was shortened by 5 bases and J by 2 bases, with 24 bases between the two germline ends. The CDR3 is made up of 19 amino acids. Per the germline V gene, CDR1 is MGHRA and CDR2 is YSYEKL. CDR3 sequence reads: CASSAGWWGGLVTNEKLFF. In DNA form, the CDR3 reads TGCGCCAGCAGCGCCGGGTGGTGGGGGGGTTTGGTGACTAATGAAAAACTGTTTTTT.

This rearrangement joins TRBV9 to TRBJ2-3; 7 bases align to TRBD2. V lost 4 bases to trimming and J lost 0 bases; unmatched junction nucleotides: 2. Germline loops: CDR1 SGDLS, CDR2 YYNGEE. CDR3 size: 14 residues. The CDR3 nucleotides are TGTGCCAGCAGCAGCGGGGTCAGCACAGATACGCAGTATTTT. As protein: CASSSGVSTDTQYF. The full variable domain, with the rest looked up from reference TRBV9 and TRBJ2-3, is DSGVTQTPKHLITATGQRVTLRCSPRSGDLSVYWYQQSLDQGLQFLIQYYNGEERAKGNILERFSAQQFPDLHSELNLSSLELGDSALYFCASSSGVSTDTQYFGPGTRLTVL.

The chain joins TRBV7-9 to TRBJ2-1; perhaps TRBD1 as D (5 bases). There are 15 residues in the CDR3. With 1 base removed from V and 5 bases from J, the gap between germline ends came to 12 bases. CDR1 is SEHNR, CDR2 FQNEAQ, per germline (reference sequence). The CDR3 coding sequence is TGTGCCAGCAGCTTAGATGGGGCGTTAAACAATGAGCAGTTCTTC. The encoded protein is CASSLDGALNNEQFF.

The V call is TRBV7-6, the J call TRBJ2-7, with 9 bases that match TRBD2. The CDR3 spans 14 residues. Trimming removed 5 bases from V and 2 bases from J; junction bases left unmatched: 4. Germline V lookup: CDR1 SGHVS, CDR2 FNYEAQ. The chain's CDR3 is CASSPAGGAYEQYF. The CDR3 DNA follows: TGTGCCAGCAGCCCCGCGGGGGGGGCCTACGAGCAGTACTTC.